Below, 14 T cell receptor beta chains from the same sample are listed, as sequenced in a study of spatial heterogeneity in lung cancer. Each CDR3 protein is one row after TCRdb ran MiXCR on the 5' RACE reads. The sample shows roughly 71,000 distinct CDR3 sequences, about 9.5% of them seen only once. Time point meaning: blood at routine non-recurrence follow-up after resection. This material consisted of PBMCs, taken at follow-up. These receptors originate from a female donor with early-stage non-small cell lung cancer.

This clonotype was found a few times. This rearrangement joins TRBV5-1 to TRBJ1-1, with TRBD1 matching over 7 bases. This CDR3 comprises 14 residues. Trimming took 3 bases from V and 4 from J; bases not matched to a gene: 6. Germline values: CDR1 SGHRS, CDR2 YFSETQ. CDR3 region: CASSSGGWGTEAFF. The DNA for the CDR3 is TGCGCCAGCAGCTCAGGGGGTTGGGGCACTGAAGCTTTCTTT.

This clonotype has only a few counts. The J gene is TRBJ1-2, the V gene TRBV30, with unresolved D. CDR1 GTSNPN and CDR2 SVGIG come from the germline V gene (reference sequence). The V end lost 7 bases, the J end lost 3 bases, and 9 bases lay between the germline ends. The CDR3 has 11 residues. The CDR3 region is CAFEKYYGYTF. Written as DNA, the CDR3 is TGTGCCTTTGAAAAGTACTATGGCTACACCTTC. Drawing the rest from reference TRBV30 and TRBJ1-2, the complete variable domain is SQTIHQWPATLVQPVGSPLSLECTVEGTSNPNLYWYRQAAGRGLQLLFYSVGIGQISSEVPQNLSASRPQDRQFILSSKKLLLSDSGFYLCAFEKYYGYTFGSGTRLTVV.

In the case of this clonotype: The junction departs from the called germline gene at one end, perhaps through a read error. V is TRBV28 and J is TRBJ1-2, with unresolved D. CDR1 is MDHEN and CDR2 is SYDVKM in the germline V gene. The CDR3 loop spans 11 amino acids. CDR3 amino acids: CVSSFGLSYTF. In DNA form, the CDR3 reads TGTGTCAGCAGTTTTGGTTTGAGCTACACCTTC.

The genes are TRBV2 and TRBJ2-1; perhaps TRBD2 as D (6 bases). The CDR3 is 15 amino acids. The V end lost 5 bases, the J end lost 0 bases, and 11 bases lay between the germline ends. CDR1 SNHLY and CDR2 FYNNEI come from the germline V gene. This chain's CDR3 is CASSLAEPSYNEQFF. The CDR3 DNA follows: TGTGCCAGCAGTTTAGCGGAACCCTCCTACAATGAGCAGTTCTTC. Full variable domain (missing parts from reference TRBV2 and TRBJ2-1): EPEVTQTPSHQVTQMGQEVILRCVPISNHLYFYWYRQILGQKVEFLVSFYNNEISEKSEIFDDQFSVERPDGSNFTLKIRSTKLEDSAMYFCASSLAEPSYNEQFFGPGTRLTVL.

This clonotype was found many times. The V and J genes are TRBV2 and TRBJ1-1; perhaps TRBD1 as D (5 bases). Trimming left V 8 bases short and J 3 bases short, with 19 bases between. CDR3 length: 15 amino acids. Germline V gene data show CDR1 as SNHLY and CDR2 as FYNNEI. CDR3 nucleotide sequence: TGTGCCAGCTGTCTGGGGCTCGGAGGGGACACTGAAGCTTTCTTT. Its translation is CASCLGLGGDTEAFF.

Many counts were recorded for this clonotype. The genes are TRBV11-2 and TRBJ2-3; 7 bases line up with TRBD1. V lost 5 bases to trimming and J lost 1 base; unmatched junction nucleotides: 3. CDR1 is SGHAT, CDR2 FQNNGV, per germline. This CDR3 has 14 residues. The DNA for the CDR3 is TGTGCCAGCAGCAACGACAGGGGCACAGATACGCAGTATTTT. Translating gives CASSNDRGTDTQYF.

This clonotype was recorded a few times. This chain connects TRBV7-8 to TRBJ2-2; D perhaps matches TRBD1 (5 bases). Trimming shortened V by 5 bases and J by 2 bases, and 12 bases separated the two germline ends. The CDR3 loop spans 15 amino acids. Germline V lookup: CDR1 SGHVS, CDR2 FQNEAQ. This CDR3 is CASSLTTVNTGELFF. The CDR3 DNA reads TGTGCCAGCAGCCTGACGACAGTCAACACCGGGGAGCTGTTTTTT.

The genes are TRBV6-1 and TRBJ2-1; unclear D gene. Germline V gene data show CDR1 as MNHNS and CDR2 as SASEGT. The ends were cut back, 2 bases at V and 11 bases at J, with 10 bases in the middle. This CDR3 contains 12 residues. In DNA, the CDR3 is TGTGCCAGCAGTGAACCCCAGGTTCAGCAGTTCTTC. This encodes CASSEPQVQQFF.

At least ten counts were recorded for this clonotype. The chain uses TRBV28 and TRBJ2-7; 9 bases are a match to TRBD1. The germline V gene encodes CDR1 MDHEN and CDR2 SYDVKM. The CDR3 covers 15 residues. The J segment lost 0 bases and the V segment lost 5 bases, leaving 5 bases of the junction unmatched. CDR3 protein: CASSPSQGASYEQYF. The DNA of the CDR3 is TGTGCCAGCAGTCCCTCACAGGGGGCCTCCTACGAGCAGTACTTC.

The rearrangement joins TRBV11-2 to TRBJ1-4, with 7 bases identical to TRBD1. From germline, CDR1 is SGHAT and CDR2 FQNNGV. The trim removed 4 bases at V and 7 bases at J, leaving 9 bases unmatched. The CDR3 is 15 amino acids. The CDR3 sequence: CASSSGPSGGEKLFF. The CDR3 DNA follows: TGTGCCAGCAGCTCAGGACCCTCAGGGGGTGAAAAACTGTTTTTT.

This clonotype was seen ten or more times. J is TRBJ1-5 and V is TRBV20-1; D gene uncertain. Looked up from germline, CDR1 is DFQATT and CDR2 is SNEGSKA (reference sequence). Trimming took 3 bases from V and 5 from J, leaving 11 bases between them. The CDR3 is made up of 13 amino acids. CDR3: CSARPGGHQPQHF. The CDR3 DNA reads TGCAGTGCTAGGCCCGGAGGTCATCAGCCCCAGCATTTT.

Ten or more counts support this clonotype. This CDR3 is CSATVPDGGNYGYTF. The CDR3 region has the DNA TGCAGTGCTACGGTACCCGACGGGGGCAACTATGGCTACACCTTC. The V call is TRBV20-1, the J call TRBJ1-2; D perhaps matches TRBD1 (6 bases). The germline CDR1 and CDR2 sequences are DFQATT and SNEGSKA (reference sequence). The germline V and J ends were trimmed by 4 bases and 2 bases, with 17 bases remaining between them. This CDR3 region has 15 residues.

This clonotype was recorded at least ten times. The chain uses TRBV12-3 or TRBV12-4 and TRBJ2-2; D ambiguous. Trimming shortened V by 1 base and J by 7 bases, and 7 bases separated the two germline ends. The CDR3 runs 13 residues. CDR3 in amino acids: CASSLGLGGELFF. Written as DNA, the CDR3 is TGTGCCAGCAGTTTAGGGCTAGGCGGGGAGCTGTTTTTT.

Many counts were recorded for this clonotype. The DNA of the CDR3 is TGCAGTGTTACGGGTGGGCTGGCCGAGTACTTC. Its protein product is CSVTGGLAEYF. This chain connects TRBV20-1 to TRBJ2-7; D is ambiguous. The CDR3 is 11 residues long. Trimming left V 7 bases short and J 11 bases short, with 18 bases between. Germline CDR1 and CDR2: DFQATT and SNEGSKA (reference sequence).